A selection of T cell receptor beta chains follows, all from one sample in a study of OX40 agonist ivuxolimab in advanced cancers. Measured with immunoSEQ multiplex PCR; TCRdb has only the in-frame clones, and not every one. The table includes tens of thousands of clones, 90% to 95% detected once. Sequencing was performed on CD4+ or CD8+ T cells sorted from blood, taken in a trial of the OX40 agonist ivuxolimab. These TCRs come from an adult with an advanced solid tumor such as melanoma, head and neck, liver or kidney cancer. Both conserved end residues are part of each CDR3. D genes are given only for firm matches. Only some rows state a clone size, as once, few, many or a class for expanded clones.

TRBV4-2,.,.,TRBJ1-5,CASSRPGENQPQHF,TGTGCCAGCAGCCGGCCCGGGGAAAATCAGCCCCAGCATTTT
TRBV30,.,.,TRBJ2-7,CAWSDSFSYEQYF,TGTGCCTGGAGTGATAGCTTCTCCTACGAGCAGTACTTC
TRBV11-3,.,.,TRBJ1-1,CASSLDTDRKEAFF,TGTGCCAGCAGCTTAGATACCGACAGGAAGGAAGCTTTCTTT
TRBV5-6,.,.,TRBJ2-5,CASSLPGAGKETQYF,TGTGCCAGCAGCCTCCCGGGGGCAGGAAAAGAGACCCAGTACTTC
TRBV25-1,.,.,TRBJ2-2,CASSPAISGELFF,TGTGCCAGCAGTCCCGCTATTTCCGGGGAGCTGTTTTTT
TRBV5-6,.,once,TRBJ1-2,CASSLSLQGANYGYTF,TGTGCCAGCAGCTTGAGTCTCCAGGGCGCTAACTATGGCTACACCTTC
TRBV5-6,.,.,TRBJ1-5,CASSPQESNQPQHF,TGTGCCAGCAGCCCACAGGAGAGCAATCAGCCCCAGCATTTT
TRBV6-7,TRBD2,.,TRBJ2-3,CASSYGGLAGGRIRGGTDTQYF,TGTGCCAGCAGTTACGGGGGACTAGCGGGAGGGCGGATTCGGGGTGGCACAGATACGCAGTATTTT
TRBV19,.,.,TRBJ2-1,CATLGGATVIENYNEQFF,TGTGCCACCCTAGGGGGGGCGACAGTAATTGAAAACTACAATGAGCAGTTCTTC
TRBV11-2,.,.,TRBJ2-5,CASSTGWAGTQYF,TGTGCCAGCAGCACCGGGTGGGCAGGGACCCAGTACTTC
TRBV21-1,.,.,TRBJ2-6,CASSKTGANVLTF,TGTGCCAGCAGCAAAACCGGGGCCAACGTCCTGACTTTC
TRBV6-1,TRBD1,.,TRBJ1-1,CASSWGQMNTEAFF,TGTGCCAGCAGTTGGGGACAGATGAACACTGAAGCTTTCTTT
TRBV2,.,.,TRBJ1-1,CASSVFEGGDTEAFF,TGTGCCAGCAGTGTTTTTGAGGGAGGGGACACTGAAGCTTTCTTT
TRBV28,TRBD2,.,TRBJ2-5,CASRLAGTQETQYF,TGTGCCAGCAGACTAGCGGGGACCCAAGAGACCCAGTACTTC
TRBV19,.,.,TRBJ2-3,CASSILGLTPQYF,TGTGCCAGTAGTATACTCGGGCTGACCCCCCAGTATTTT
TRBV28,TRBD1,.,TRBJ1-5,CATQGWGNQPQHF,TGTGCCACACAGGGGTGGGGCAATCAGCCCCAGCATTTT
TRBV7-8,.,.,TRBJ2-2,CASSLGDLIHGELFF,TGTGCCAGCAGCTTAGGAGACTTAATCCACGGGGAGCTGTTTTTT
TRBV6-5,.,.,TRBJ1-5,CASSFDRLNSNQPQHF,TGTGCCAGCAGTTTCGACAGGCTGAATAGCAATCAGCCCCAGCATTTT
TRBV29-1,.,.,TRBJ1-2,CSGFQGYGYTF,TGCAGCGGCTTTCAGGGGTATGGCTACACCTTC
TRBV28,.,.,TRBJ1-1,CASSLPLNTEAFF,TGTGCCAGCAGTTTACCCTTGAACACTGAAGCTTTCTTT
TRBV30,.,.,TRBJ1-6,CAGTGPPSAVALHF,TGTGCCGGAACCGGACCACCTTCGGCGGTTGCCCTCCACTTT
TRBV6-5,.,.,TRBJ2-7,CASSYTGHISYEQYF,TGTGCCAGCAGTTACACCGGACATATTTCCTACGAGCAGTACTTC
TRBV20-1,.,.,TRBJ1-1,CSATPDTEAFF,TGCAGTGCTACACCCGACACTGAAGCTTTCTTT
TRBV7-2,TRBD2,.,TRBJ2-1,CASSLAASGNYNEQFF,TGTGCCAGCAGCTTAGCGGCTAGCGGGAATTACAATGAGCAGTTCTTC
TRBV18,TRBD1,.,TRBJ2-7,CASSPTGQPSYEQYF,TGTGCCAGCTCACCGACGGGACAGCCGTCCTACGAGCAGTACTTC
TRBV7-2,.,.,TRBJ2-2,CASSFLRPGELFF,TGTGCCAGCAGCTTTCTGCGGCCGGGGGAGCTGTTTTTT
TRBV6-5,.,.,TRBJ2-6,CASSFQGAGANVLTF,TGTGCCAGCAGCTTCCAGGGTGCTGGGGCCAACGTCCTGACTTTC
TRBV7-3,.,.,TRBJ2-2,CASSFGVDTGELFF,TGTGCCAGCAGCTTCGGGGTGGACACCGGGGAGCTGTTTTTT
TRBV19,TRBD1,.,TRBJ1-4,CASAGDRKLFF,TGTGCCAGCGCAGGGGACAGAAAACTGTTTTTT
TRBV28,.,once,TRBJ1-2,CASSPGTYGYTF,TGTGCCAGCAGCCCTGGAACTTATGGCTACACCTTC
TRBV5-4,.,few,TRBJ2-1,CASSLGASPVQEFF,TGTGCCAGCAGCTTGGGCGCGTCACCAGTACAAGAGTTCTTC
TRBV7-9,.,.,TRBJ2-2,CASSIMKQDPGELFF,TGTGCCAGCAGTATAATGAAACAGGACCCCGGGGAGCTGTTTTTT
TRBV28,TRBD1,.,TRBJ1-4,CASSFQGTEAEKLFF,TGTGCCAGCAGTTTTCAAGGGACAGAGGCTGAAAAACTGTTTTTT
TRBV5-4,.,once,TRBJ2-7,CASSLDAGLYEQYF,TGTGCCAGCAGCTTGGATGCAGGGCTATACGAGCAATACTTC
TRBV9,.,.,TRBJ1-3,CASSVGPAGNTIYF,TGTGCCAGCAGCGTAGGGCCCGCTGGAAACACCATATATTTT
TRBV10-1,.,few,TRBJ2-3,CASSESVDTQYF,TGCGCCAGCAGTGAGAGTGTAGATACGCAGTATTTT
TRBV2,.,.,TRBJ1-1,CASSYGRMNTEAFF,TGTGCCAGCAGTTATGGACGGATGAACACTGAAGCTTTCTTT
TRBV9,TRBD2,.,TRBJ2-2,CASSVGGLVSTGELFF,TGTGCCAGCAGCGTAGGAGGACTAGTAAGCACCGGGGAGCTGTTTTTT
TRBV27,.,.,TRBJ2-7,CASSSYPYEQYF,TGTGCCAGCAGTTCGTACCCTTACGAGCAGTACTTC
TRBV7-7,TRBD2,.,TRBJ2-5,CASRELAGPQETQYF,TGTGCTAGCAGGGAACTAGCGGGCCCCCAAGAGACCCAGTACTTC
TRBV2,.,.,TRBJ2-2,CASSPRGSWNTGELFF,TGTGCCAGCAGCCCCCGGGGGAGTTGGAACACCGGGGAGCTGTTTTTT